Described below is a single T cell receptor beta chain sequence and its context. This specimen comes from a study of blood T cell repertoires in COVID-19. V was pared by 4 bases and J by 5 bases, with 14 bases of the junction left unmatched. The CDR3 consists of 17 residues. Germline loops: CDR1 SGHRS, CDR2 YFSETQ. Source study methods: Amplification with reference gene primers provided the estimates of nucleated cell counts. The data were produced by immunoSEQ multiplex PCR, yet TCRdb's version contains in-frame clones alone and is incomplete. For V, J and clone size, that table is used; D and trimming come from the DNA. The table includes 250,000 to 300,000 clones, 85% to 90% detected once.

Specimen: peripheral blood. This clonotype was sampled from a man between 18 and 35 years old with active or convalescent COVID-19. The chain carries TRBV5-1 and TRBJ2-2, with 7 bases matching TRBD2. The chain's CDR3 is CASSASSGSFGTGELFF. Here the CDR3 DNA reads TGCGCCAGCAGCGCCTCTAGCGGTAGTTTTGGGACCGGGGAGCTGTTTTTT.